This TCR beta chain was captured in a study of T cell responses to AZD1222 COVID-19 vaccine. CDR1 is SGHAT, CDR2 FQNNGV, per germline. Trimming took 3 bases from V and 5 from J, leaving 17 bases between them. The length of the CDR3 is 15 residues. Assay used: immunoSEQ multiplex PCR; TCRdb lists only in-frame clones, some missing. This table holds 130,000 or so clones, around 83% found once. This receptor was obtained from an adult in good health. The sample consisted of peripheral blood, taken on day 0 of AZD1222 vaccination. The chain has TRBV11-2 and TRBJ2-7; either TRBD1 or TRBD2 may supply D (5 bases each). CDR3 loop: CASSFSPGPVHEQYF. As DNA, the CDR3 is TGTGCCAGCAGCTTCTCTCCGGGACCGGTCCACGAGCAGTACTTC.